This TCR beta chain was recorded in a study of control samples from healthy donors and cancer patients. Assay: immunoSEQ multiplex PCR; the TCRdb copy retains only in-frame clones and omits some. This table holds approximately 180,000 clones, 75% to 95% found once. The sample holds a few counts of this clone. The source of this sequence is a woman aged 40 to 55 in good health. Source material: blood.

CDR3 nucleotides: TGTGCCAGTAGTATAATAGTGTTCGAAGACAGGGGGCGCGGGACTGAAGCTTTCTTT. Translating it yields CASSIIVFEDRGRGTEAFF. The chain carries TRBV19 and TRBJ1-1, with 10 bases that match TRBD1. Germline V CDR1 and CDR2: LNHDA, SQIVND (reference sequence). This CDR3 contains 19 residues. J was trimmed by 5 bases and V by 2 bases; bases with no gene match: 17.